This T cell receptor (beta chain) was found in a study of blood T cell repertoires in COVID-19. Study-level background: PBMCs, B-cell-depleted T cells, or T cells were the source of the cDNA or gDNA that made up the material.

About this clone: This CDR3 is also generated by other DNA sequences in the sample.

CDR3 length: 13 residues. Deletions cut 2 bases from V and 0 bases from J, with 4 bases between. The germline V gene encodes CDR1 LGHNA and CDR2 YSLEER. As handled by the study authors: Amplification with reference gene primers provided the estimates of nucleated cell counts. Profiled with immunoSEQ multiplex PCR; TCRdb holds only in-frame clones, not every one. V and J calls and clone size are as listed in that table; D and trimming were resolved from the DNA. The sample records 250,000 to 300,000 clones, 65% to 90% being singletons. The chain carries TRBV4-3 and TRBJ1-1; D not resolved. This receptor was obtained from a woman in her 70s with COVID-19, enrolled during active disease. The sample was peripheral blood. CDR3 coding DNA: TGCGCCAGCAGCCAATCCGTGAACACTGAAGCTTTCTTT. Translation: CASSQSVNTEAFF.